The present T cell receptor beta chain was sequenced within a study of response to subunit inactivated influenza vaccine. TCRdb re-called the RT-PCR reads with MiXCR, one entry per CDR3 protein. The sample has approximately 530,000 distinct CDR3 sequences, 13% seen once. Study-level results: It was the authors' suggestion that each seasonal influenza vaccination recruits few new T cells.

CDR3 length: 13 amino acids. CDR1 is MNHEY, CDR2 SVGAGI, per germline. V lost 4 bases and J 3 bases, leaving 9 bases between the germline ends. About this clonotype itself: Its specificity is unknown.

The V and J genes are TRBV6-5 and TRBJ1-2; D is undetermined. The clonotype was recovered from a man aged 50-60 years who received an inactivated influenza vaccine. Sequenced here: PBMCs from blood, sampled about 40 days after vaccination. The CDR3 DNA sequence: TGTGCCAGCAGTTCCTCGGGCTACTATGGCTACACCTTC. This sequence encodes CASSSSGYYGYTF.